This record covers a single T cell receptor (beta chain). The specificity of this receptor is unknown. No base quality values were provided; no much bigger clone lies one nucleotide off. V lost 7 bases and J lost 4 bases, and the count of bases not matched to a germline gene is 8. CDR1 MNHEY and CDR2 SVGAGI were looked up in the germline V gene. There are 15 amino acids in the CDR3, from cysteine to phenylalanine inclusive. Just the 45-base CDR3 DNA is kept, in frame starting at base 1. The library was prepared using the immunoSEQ multiplex PCR assay. For the multiplex PCR, a mixture combining 60 forward primers for TCR Vbeta segments and 13 reverse primers for TCR Jbeta segments was used. The CDR3 region of rearranged TCR beta genes was amplified from genomic DNA by a multiplex PCR assay. The Illumina HiSeq System was used to sequence the amplified TCR beta libraries as 87-base-pair reads. Per the original workflow: A later analysis counted tens of millions of unique TCR beta chains across the 640 or so repertoires, and roughly 10 million of these chains were shared by at least two donors. To remove PCR and sequencing errors, raw reads were error-corrected and collapsed into unique sequences using a nearest-neighbor algorithm that merged closely related sequences. Alignment of CDR3 sequences to IMGT reference sequences was used to assign V, D and J gene segments. For a sequence to be retained, at least a six-nucleotide match to both a V gene segment and a J gene segment was required. Rearrangements were called productive when the CDR3 lacked stop codons and stayed in frame with V and J; all others were non-productive. Following IMGT convention, CDR3 was defined as the stretch from the second conserved V-encoded cysteine to the conserved J-encoded phenylalanine. The earlier analysis of more than 450 of the donors excluded sequences that lacked an unambiguous match to a single V gene segment. An earlier analysis of 500 to 700 of the donors classified V segments as functional when productive rearrangements were above 56.7% and as segregating when the standard deviation between donors was above 5%. A statistical classification framework was built to diagnose cytomegalovirus status from the catalog of TCR beta chain sequences. In a later analysis, V and J genes were assigned by comparing TCR nucleotide sequences against IMGT/GENE-DB human TR gene sequences. A later analysis assigned CDR3 sequences and most-parsimonious VDJ recombination scenarios with the TCRdist pipeline. A later analysis defined each TCR beta chain by its CDR3 amino acid sequence plus V-gene family, and excluded reads lacking a unique V-gene family. As a way to deal with suspected cross-contamination and a sequencing artifact, a later analysis dropped approximately 570 nucleotide sequences that were highly shared and had low generation probability. In a later analysis, a clonal expansion index for each public chain was calculated from normalized within-repertoire ranks of inferred template counts. In a later analysis, generation probabilities were computed with a VDJ recombination model fitted to out-of-frame rearrangements, and the resulting probabilities were checked against IGoR. In a later analysis, hypergeometric tests were used to score TCR-TCR, TCR-HLA and TCR-CMV co-occurrence, with a repertoire-size bias correction applied to TCR pairs. False discovery rates were estimated in a later analysis by permuting HLA or CMV assignments 20 times. A later analysis grouped co-occurring TCRs with DBSCAN, adding TCRdist sequence similarity when clustering within HLA-allele-positive subsets. Repertoires with fewer than 30,000 or more than 120,000 public chains were left out of co-occurrence clustering, as were four to six repertoires with anomalous nucleotide sharing. TCRdb limited this immuneACCESS table to in-frame rearrangements with V and J called. A share of clones is missing; checked studies link under half to unresolved V genes, and the rest is unexplained. V and J calls and clone size follow that table, whereas D and trimming were derived from the DNA. The table for this sample lists hundreds of thousands of clones; approximately 78% of them were counted only once. The ten largest clonotypes hold about 0.47% of the sample.

This sample was included in a study of cytomegalovirus exposure and HLA in healthy donors (dated by TCRdb to between 2016 and 2019). Describing the broader study: According to an earlier analysis of 587 of the donors, about 170 million T cells yielded roughly 110 million unique TCR beta sequences and about 300 Gb of sequence data. About 280 gigabases of sequencing data and 91 million or so unique TCR sequences made up an early release that covered approximately 700 HLA-typed donors. Of the roughly 400 genotyped donors, more than 75% were placed in the genetic ancestry cluster associated with self-reported Caucasian donors. The study was designed to test whether signatures of past pathogen exposure could be identified by cataloging public T cell receptors. The study used immunosequencing to profile the T cell repertoires of around 600 subjects and linked those repertoires to cytomegalovirus serostatus. Besides the first cohort of under 700 subjects, a separate validation cohort made up of some 110 different subjects was used. The study combined high-throughput TCR immunosequencing, statistical association of individual TCRs with disease status, and machine learning to predict cytomegalovirus infection status. In a later analysis, previously published TCR beta repertoires from some 640 donors were re-analyzed and high-resolution HLA genotyping was added so that TCR occurrence patterns could be studied. Rather than using new phenotypic data, the later analysis identified candidate immune exposures from TCR beta sequences and from how often those sequences occurred across donors. In an earlier analysis of 550 to 700 of the donors, high-throughput TCR beta sequencing was used to judge whether each TCR beta V gene segment behaved as functional or pseudogenic. Alongside the repertoire data, information on donor age, sex, ethnicity and CMV serostatus was compiled. A later genetic analysis took genome-wide SNP genotypes for about 55% of the roughly 670 donors and used that subset as a discovery cohort. All discovery cohort repertoires had been generated on a single sequencing platform. HLA typing included class I and class II loci at four-digit resolution. Typing coverage differed by locus: A, B, C, DRB1 and DQB1 were typed in about 620-630 donors, DQA1 in about 500, DPA1 in 600 to 610, and DPB1 in roughly 470. Because of strong linkage in the cohort, roughly 5 DR-DQ haplotypes were treated as single units for association and clustering. Among almost 400 genotyped donors of the cohort, an average of about 240,000 unique TCR beta nucleotide sequences were sequenced per donor, around 18% of them non-productive.

The cohort was made up of roughly 670 healthy bone marrow donors. At the time of sampling, every cohort member was nominally healthy, though immune exposures that went unrecorded were likely present. The donor tested CMV seronegative and was one of the 352 seronegative cohort members. A peripheral blood sample was collected from each donor, and TCR beta sequencing was performed on peripheral blood mononuclear cells. The Qiagen DNeasy Blood Extraction Kit was used to extract genomic DNA from the blood cell samples. Results the study describes overall, beyond this receptor: Most TCR sequences were seen in very few donors, while some public TCRs were found in many individuals. In the study, around 150 TCR beta chains were listed as associated with cytomegalovirus. In vitro tests confirmed that three of the cytomegalovirus-associated TCR beta chains recognize cytomegalovirus antigens. The authors suggested that the approach could potentially be extended to other disease states and immunological phenotypes. Because HLA typing was unavailable for some donors at each locus, only the typed subset was used in association tests. An association between a missense DCLRE1C variant and V-gene and J-gene trimming of TCR beta chains was found in a later genetic analysis and replicated in an independent cohort. Strong co-occurrence of HLA alleles, especially DR and DQ, made assigning TCR associations to individual alleles difficult. Only TCR beta chains were sequenced in this cohort, and the absence of alpha or paired-chain data limited detectable features. About 15 rarely observed V segments, including chromosome 9 orphons, were excluded from the earlier analysis of several hundred of the donors because counts were too low. Compared with the approximately 720-donor mean, donors in an Asian-associated ancestry cluster had fewer N-insertions in productive TCRs, according to a later genetic analysis. Compared with equally common non-associated chains, HLA-associated TCR beta chains in a later analysis were more clonally expanded and had lower generation probabilities. According to a later analysis, most CMV-associated TCR beta chains appeared to be HLA-restricted, and the HLA associations seemed to be driven largely by CMV exposure. Presence/absence analyses assumed roughly uniform sequencing depth across donors, an assumption that may not hold. In a later analysis, TCR association rates were found to vary across HLA loci, with the most associated TCRs seen for DRB1 alleles and the fewest for HLA-C alleles. A later analysis reported that several top co-occurrence clusters appeared linked to parvovirus B19, influenza, CMV and Epstein-Barr virus. Specific HLA alleles were associated with around 18,000 TCR beta sequences at a false discovery rate of 0.05 in a later analysis. In an earlier analysis of 587 of the donors, most TCR beta V segments appeared in productive rearrangements about 87% or about 30% of the time, broadly matching IMGT annotations. A further reported finding was that TCR beta sequences accurately predicted the HLA-A and HLA-B alleles for most subjects in the first cohort. The sequencing pipeline was judged likely to have produced a cluster of highly shared sequence variants as a technical artifact. Some IMGT-functional V segments, including TRBV6-2 and TRBV6-3, could not be told apart with the 87-base-pair reads, so those segments were excluded. Correlated functional status among segregating V segments might be attributable to linkage disequilibrium, but an unknown experimental factor could not be ruled out. Cytomegalovirus status was reported to be diagnosed by the classifier with high specificity and sensitivity in both the original and validation cohorts. CMV serostatus was the only immune exposure information available for the cohort.

The clonotype was recovered from a boy aged 5 to 17 in good health and CMV-seronegative. The rearrangement joined TRBV6-5 to TRBJ1-3; 9 junctional bases match TRBD1. The sample was PBMCs. This receptor carries the CDR3 CASTGQGLAGNTIYF. The DNA sequence is TGTGCCAGCACCGGACAGGGGTTGGCGGGAAACACCATATATTTT.